Listed here are 6 T cell receptor beta chains from one sample, sequenced in a study of Tregs in tolerant kidney transplant recipients. The data were produced by immunoSEQ multiplex PCR, yet TCRdb's version contains in-frame clones alone and is incomplete. This table holds around 6,000 clones, 90% found once. Their recognized antigens are unknown. This specimen consisted of Tregs from blood cultured with allogeneic cells, obtained before the transplant. The receptors derive from a human patient who received a combined kidney and bone marrow transplant.

The rearrangement links TRBV6-5 to TRBJ2-7; TRBD2 aligns across 10 bases. The CDR3 extends over 15 amino acids. V lost 4 bases to trimming and J lost 2 bases; unmatched junction nucleotides: 5. Per germline, CDR1 MNHEY and CDR2 SVGAGI. The CDR3, as DNA: TGTGCCAGCAGTTTGAGGCTAGCGGGGGCCTACGAGCAGTACTTC. This translates into CASSLRLAGAYEQYF.

This clone was found once. The rearrangement joins TRBV10-3 to TRBJ1-1; no clear D. V shed 11 bases and J shed 8 bases, with 24 bases lying between them. Germline values: CDR1 ENHRY, CDR2 SYGVKD. This CDR3 comprises 14 residues. The CDR3, as DNA: TGTGCCTCAAATTCGGGTTTGGGGTCACGGGAAGCTTTCTTT. Its translation is CASNSGLGSREAFF.

V usage is TRBV20-1 and J usage is TRBJ2-3; perhaps TRBD2 as D (5 bases). This CDR3 is 11 amino acids long. CDR1 and CDR2 from the germline V gene are DFQATT and SNEGSKA (reference sequence). CDR3 DNA sequence: TGCAGGGCCGACCGGGGAGATACGCAGTATTTT. Its protein is CRADRGDTQYF.

The rearrangement links TRBV2 to TRBJ1-5; 11 nucleotides match TRBD1. CDR1 is SNHLY, CDR2 FYNNEI, per germline. V trimming: 6 bases; J trimming: 4 bases; junction bases outside the gene matches: 8. The CDR3 is 16 residues long. The CDR3 region is CASRRTGTGGNQPQHF. The CDR3 DNA reads TGTGCCAGCAGGCGAACCGGGACAGGGGGTAATCAGCCCCAGCATTTT.

The chain links TRBV5-1 to TRBJ2-1, with D possibly being TRBD1 or TRBD2 (5 bases each). V lost 2 bases and J 6 bases, leaving 15 bases between the germline ends. The germline V gene encodes CDR1 SGHRS and CDR2 YFSETQ. The CDR3 covers 15 residues. CDR3 residues: CASSFGAPGSNEQFF. The CDR3 DNA follows: TGCGCCAGCAGCTTCGGGGCCCCCGGAAGCAATGAGCAGTTCTTC.

The J gene is TRBJ1-2, the V gene TRBV5-1; D is unclear. CDR1 and CDR2 (germline): SGHRS, YFSETQ. CDR3 length: 12 residues. Trimming removed 6 bases from V and 7 bases from J, with 13 bases in between. CDR3 nucleotides: TGCGCCAGCAAGCCTCCAGTGGGTGGCTACACCTTC. As protein: CASKPPVGGYTF.